The 8 T cell receptor beta chains presented below share a single source sample, sequenced in a study of shared clonotypes between healthy human individuals (TCRdb year 2020). Receptors were amplified or captured by the immunoSEQ multiplex PCR assay. TCRdb re-hosts the immuneACCESS table, in-frame sequences only. Its copies lack some clones; in the studies checked, an unresolved V gene accounts for under half of them, and the cause for the rest is not known. This sample gives 2 million to 3 million clones in total; approximately 92% of them show up just once. Clones ranked in the top ten supply about 0.13% of the sample. Sequenced sample: naive CD4+ T cells sorted from blood. The sample's cell subset or site label, decoded: CD45RA+ positively selected. These receptors all come from a man younger than 30 in good health.

This chain links TRBV27 with TRBJ2-2; tentative D call: TRBD1 (5 bases). V shed 1 base and J shed 2 bases, with 8 bases lying between them. The CDR3 totals 15 residues. Germline-derived CDR1 and CDR2 are MNHEY and SMNVEV (reference sequence). The CDR3 DNA sequence: TGTGCCAGCAGTTTATGGCAGGGAAACACCGGGGAGCTGTTTTTT. Amino acid sequence: CASSLWQGNTGELFF.

V gene TRBV10-3 combines with J gene TRBJ2-7; a weak D match, TRBD2 (6 bases). Germline CDR1 is ENHRY and CDR2 is SYGVKD. CDR3 length: 18 residues. Trimming took 0 bases from V and 2 from J, leaving 20 bases between them. CDR3 sequence: CAISESTLRAGHPYEQYF. Written as DNA, the CDR3 is TGTGCCATCAGTGAGTCGACGTTGAGAGCGGGCCATCCCTACGAGCAGTACTTC.

This clone was seen once. The J gene is TRBJ2-5, the V gene TRBV30, with D possibly being TRBD2 (6 bases). Germline values: CDR1 GTSNPN, CDR2 SVGIG (reference sequence). This CDR3 is 15 amino acids long. V shed 1 base and J shed 2 bases, with 14 bases lying between them. The CDR3 spells CAWSGGWRGQETQYF. CDR3 bases: TGTGCCTGGAGTGGAGGGTGGCGGGGTCAAGAGACCCAGTACTTC.

V usage is TRBV25-1 and J usage is TRBJ1-5; no firm D call. The germline V gene encodes CDR1 MGHDK and CDR2 SYGVNS. Deletions cut 3 bases from V and 3 bases from J, with 9 bases between. The CDR3 is 14 residues long. CDR3 bases: TGTGCCAGCAGTGATAGGAACTACAATCAGCCCCAGCATTTT. It yields the protein CASSDRNYNQPQHF.

This sequence joins TRBV5-4 and TRBJ1-2; 8 bases fit TRBD1. Germline values: CDR1 SGHNT, CDR2 YYREEE (reference sequence). CDR3 size: 15 residues. After removal of 0 bases from V and 6 bases from J, the junction contained 7 bases not matched to a gene. This CDR3 reads CASSLDAQGADGYTF. The CDR3 DNA sequence: TGTGCCAGCAGCTTGGACGCCCAGGGGGCCGATGGCTACACCTTC. The entire variable domain, with the rest obtained from reference TRBV5-4 and TRBJ1-2, is as follows: ETGVTQSPTHLIKTRGQQVTLRCSSQSGHNTVSWYQQALGQGPQFIFQYYREEENGRGNFPPRFSGLQFPNYSSELNVNALELDDSALYLCASSLDAQGADGYTFGSGTRLTVV.

The V gene is TRBV16, the J gene TRBJ1-5, with TRBD1 matching over 7 bases. The ends lost 0 bases at V and 0 bases at J; junction bases unmatched: 5. The CDR3 consists of 17 residues. Germline V lookup: CDR1 KGHSY, CDR2 FQNENV. In nucleotides, the CDR3 is TGTGCCAGCAGCCAATCTATCAGGGGGTATAGCAATCAGCCCCAGCATTTT. It yields the protein CASSQSIRGYSNQPQHF.

This chain uses TRBV18 with TRBJ2-2, with a tentative D call TRBD1 (5 bases). The germline CDR1 and CDR2 sequences are KGHSH and LQKENI. With 3 bases removed from V and 4 bases from J, the gap between germline ends came to 9 bases. The CDR3 is 14 residues long. CDR3 in amino acids: CASSPLQATGELFF. The CDR3 nucleotides are TGTGCCAGCTCACCTCTACAGGCCACCGGGGAGCTGTTTTTT. Supplemented by reference TRBV18 and TRBJ2-2, the full variable domain reads NAGVMQNPRHLVRRRGQEARLRCSPMKGHSHVYWYRQLPEEGLKFMVYLQKENIIDESGMPKERFSAEFPKEGPSILRIQQVVRGDSAAYFCASSPLQATGELFFGEGSRLTVL.

This sequence joins TRBV23-1 and TRBJ1-6; D is uncertain. TRBV23-1 is identified as an open reading frame with a role that is uncertain. The CDR3 contains 14 residues. With 4 bases removed from V and 7 bases from J, the gap between germline ends came to 11 bases. The CDR3 reads CASSPHRGNSPLHF. CDR3 coding DNA: TGCGCCAGCAGTCCGCATAGAGGCAATTCACCCCTCCACTTT.